The present T cell receptor (beta chain) was sequenced within a study of T cells after yellow fever vaccination. Overall study: Fractions low in cell number were prepared with SMART-Seq v4 Ultra Low Input. Study-level results: The study re-detected most primary-vaccination clones after the booster (roughly 96% CD4, around 89% CD8). Weaker, the secondary response peaked sooner, at day 5 versus 15.

Concerning this clonotype itself: No antigen is known for it.

In making TCR cDNA, 5'RACE template switching added a universal primer site and UMIs to it. Using its own MiXCR run on the 5' RACE reads, TCRdb lists one record per CDR3 protein. The profile shows a few hundred thousand distinct CDR3 sequences, roughly 4% of them singletons. The CDR3 is made up of 18 amino acids. Germline V CDR1 and CDR2: SGHTA, FQGNSA. Losses at the gene ends were 0 bases for V and 0 bases for J; bases not matched to a gene: 9. The sample in question was PBMCs, obtained 5 days after the yellow fever booster vaccination. V gene TRBV7-2 combines with J gene TRBJ1-1; TRBD1 aligns across 8 bases. The sequence derives from a man younger than 35 who received the YFV17D yellow fever vaccine. The CDR3 reads CASSLALRTGRVNTEAFF. The CDR3 DNA reads TGTGCCAGCAGCTTAGCGCTTCGGACAGGGCGTGTGAACACTGAAGCTTTCTTT.